Below, 16 T cell receptor beta chains from the same sample are listed, as sequenced in a study of OX40 agonist ivuxolimab in advanced cancers. The library was produced with the immunoSEQ multiplex PCR assay. This immuneACCESS table, as held by TCRdb, lists in-frame sequences with V and J called but not all clones. Of the missing ones, under half trace to an unresolved V gene in checked studies; the others have no known cause. The sample yields 25,000 to 35,000 clones; 86% were counted once. The top ten constitute 28% of the sample. The sequences come from CD4+ or CD8+ T cells sorted from blood, collected in a trial of the OX40 agonist ivuxolimab. The receptors stem from an adult with an advanced solid tumor such as melanoma, head and neck, liver or kidney cancer.

The V gene is TRBV11-1, the J gene TRBJ1-1; D call uncertain. The V gene lost 4 bases and the J gene lost 0 bases, with 9 bases spanning the gap. The CDR3 totals 14 residues. Germline V gives CDR1 SGHAT, CDR2 FQDESV (reference sequence). CDR3 region: CASSWLAVNTEAFF. For the CDR3, the DNA is TGTGCCAGCAGCTGGTTGGCGGTGAACACTGAAGCTTTCTTT.

The chain uses TRBV27 and TRBJ2-1; D may be TRBD1 or TRBD2 (6 bases each). The CDR3 runs 16 residues. The germline V gene has CDR1 MNHEY and CDR2 SMNVEV (reference sequence). V lost 7 bases and J 1 base, leaving 17 bases between the germline ends. The CDR3 protein is CASKGGPPGSYNEQFF. Written as DNA, the CDR3 is TGTGCCAGCAAGGGGGGACCACCCGGATCCTACAATGAGCAGTTCTTC.

The chain links TRBV6-1 to TRBJ1-2; 7 bases agree with TRBD1. This CDR3 has 14 residues. Germline trimming cut 10 bases from V and 4 bases from J; bases unmatched to any gene: 12. CDR1 is MNHNS and CDR2 is SASEGT in the germline V gene. The DNA for the CDR3 is TGTGCCACAAACCAGGACAGGAGATCCTATGGCTACACCTTC. Its translation is CATNQDRRSYGYTF.

The chain joins TRBV27 to TRBJ2-7; D is possibly TRBD1 (5 bases). The CDR3 has 11 amino acids. V lost 4 bases and J 9 bases, leaving 10 bases between the germline ends. The germline V gene encodes CDR1 MNHEY and CDR2 SMNVEV (reference sequence). The CDR3 nucleotides read TGTGCCAGCAGTTCGAGACAGTTGCAGTACTTC. It encodes CASSSRQLQYF.

The V call is TRBV27, the J call TRBJ1-1; TRBD1 is a possible D gene (5 bases). Trimming stripped 8 bases from V and 3 bases from J, with 13 bases between. This CDR3 spans 13 amino acids. Per the germline V gene, CDR1 is MNHEY and CDR2 is SMNVEV (reference sequence). As DNA, the CDR3 is TGTGCCAGCTCCTTCGGGGGTGACACTGAAGCTTTCTTT. Translated, it gives CASSFGGDTEAFF.

The CDR3 here is CASSLIGGTGLTGYGYTF. The CDR3 DNA reads as TGTGCCAGCAGTTTGATAGGTGGGACAGGCCTCACAGGCTATGGCTACACCTTC. The V call is TRBV28, the J call TRBJ1-2; 8 bases line up with TRBD1. V was pared by 3 bases and J by 4 bases, with 16 bases of the junction left unmatched. The V gene's germline CDR1 is MDHEN and CDR2 SYDVKM. CDR3 length: 18 residues.

For the CDR3, the DNA is TGTGCCACCCTGGGGGGACAGGGAGGGTATGAGCAGTTCTTC. It yields the protein CATLGGQGGYEQFF. The chain uses TRBV6-5 and TRBJ2-1; 9 bases agree with TRBD1. In germline, CDR1 is MNHEY, CDR2 SVGAGI. Trimming removed 10 bases from V and 8 bases from J; junction bases left unmatched: 12. CDR3 length: 14 amino acids.

J is TRBJ2-7 and V is TRBV28; the D call may be TRBD1 or TRBD2 (5 bases each). V was clipped by 5 bases and J by 5 bases, with 25 bases between them. The CDR3 contains 17 residues. The germline V gene has CDR1 MDHEN and CDR2 SYDVKM. CDR3 sequence (DNA): TGTGCCAGCAGTCCTCCTTTAAGGCAGGGACCCAACCACGAGCAGTACTTC. It codes for CASSPPLRQGPNHEQYF.

This sequence joins TRBV11-2 and TRBJ2-7; 7 bases fit TRBD1. This CDR3 has 16 amino acids. V shed 3 bases and J 3 bases; nucleotides not matched to a gene: 11. Germline CDR1 is SGHAT and CDR2 is FQNNGV. The CDR3 DNA sequence: TGTGCCAGCAGCTTGGCTGCGCGACAGGGATTCTACGAGCAGTACTTC. This sequence encodes CASSLAARQGFYEQYF.

The chain employs TRBV13 and TRBJ2-3; 9 bases fit TRBD2. Germline values: CDR1 PRHDT, CDR2 FYEKMQ (reference sequence). The CDR3 sequence is 14 residues long. The J segment lost 3 bases and the V segment lost 4 bases, leaving 2 bases of the junction unmatched. The DNA of the CDR3 is TGTGCCAGCAGCTCTACTAGCGGGACAGATACGCAGTATTTT. This encodes CASSSTSGTDTQYF. Complete variable domain (other parts from reference TRBV13 and TRBJ2-3): AAGVIQSPRHLIKEKRETATLKCYPIPRHDTVYWYQQGPGQDPQFLISFYEKMQSDKGSIPDRFSAQQFSDYHSELNMSSLELGDSALYFCASSSTSGTDTQYFGPGTRLTVL.

The chain combines TRBV14 with TRBJ2-7; D perhaps matches TRBD1 (5 bases). This CDR3 has 16 residues. Between the trimmed V and J ends, which lost 1 base and 1 base, there was a span of 14 bases. Germline V gene sequence: CDR1 SGHDN, CDR2 FVKESK. This CDR3 is CASSQGGAWRSYEQYF. The CDR3 DNA sequence: TGTGCCAGCAGCCAAGGGGGCGCTTGGCGGTCCTACGAGCAGTACTTC. Complete variable domain (other parts from reference TRBV14 and TRBJ2-7): EAGVTQFPSHSVIEKGQTVTLRCDPISGHDNLYWYRRVMGKEIKFLLHFVKESKQDESGMPNNRFLAERTGGTYSTLKVQPAELEDSGVYFCASSQGGAWRSYEQYFGPGTRLTVT.

This clone was observed once. This rearrangement joins TRBV13 to TRBJ2-5; D uncertain. Trimming left V 4 bases short and J 3 bases short, with 12 bases between. Per the germline V gene, CDR1 is PRHDT and CDR2 is FYEKMQ (reference sequence). The CDR3 covers 14 residues. CDR3 loop: CASSWGGSEETQYF. DNA of the CDR3: TGTGCCAGCAGCTGGGGTGGATCCGAAGAGACCCAGTACTTC.

V is TRBV29-1 and J is TRBJ2-7, with D possibly matching TRBD1 (6 bases). Trimming shortened V by 7 bases and J by 3 bases, and 13 bases separated the two germline ends. This CDR3 is 12 amino acids long. Germline CDR1 reads SQVTM; CDR2 reads ANQGSEA. CDR3 protein: CSALTGFYEQYF. The CDR3 region has the DNA TGCAGCGCACTGACAGGATTCTACGAGCAGTACTTC.

The J gene is TRBJ1-4, the V gene TRBV5-6; D gene uncertain. V lost 4 bases and J lost 5, with 12 bases in between. From germline, CDR1 is SGHDT and CDR2 YYEEEE. The CDR3 runs to 14 residues. In DNA, the CDR3 is TGTGCCAGCAGCGCCAGAGCCTACAATGAAAAACTGTTTTTT. Translating gives CASSARAYNEKLFF.

A few counts support this clone. This sequence joins TRBV18 and TRBJ1-6; D is uncertain. Per germline, CDR1 KGHSH and CDR2 LQKENI. V dropped 3 bases and J dropped 13 bases, with 16 bases sitting between them. The CDR3 has 14 residues. CDR3 in DNA: TGTGCCAGCTCACCGCCGGTCAGCGGTCCCCCCCTCCACTTT. Amino acids: CASSPPVSGPPLHF.

The V call is TRBV4-1, the J call TRBJ1-6, with a weak D call TRBD1 (5 bases). Germline values: CDR1 MGHRA, CDR2 YSYEKL. The CDR3 contains 16 residues. V was shortened by 3 bases and J by 9 bases, with 18 bases between the two germline ends. The CDR3 nucleotides are TGCGCCAGCAGCCACGCCGGGACGGACTATGCTTCACCCCTCCACTTT. Encoded protein: CASSHAGTDYASPLHF.